This T cell receptor (beta chain) came from a study of blood T cell repertoires in COVID-19. In the study's own analysis: For nucleated cells, counts were estimated from reference gene primer amplification. Some clones are missing from TCRdb's copy, which holds only in-frame ones; the method was immunoSEQ multiplex PCR. V and J calls and clone size are copied from that table; D and trimming were computed from the DNA. The data hold 80,000 to 100,000 clones, with 70% to 80% observed a single time. Only one count was recorded for this clone. The CDR3 spans 16 residues. The V gene end was trimmed by 6 bases and the J gene end by 1 base; junction bases not matched to a gene: 6. Germline values: CDR1 SNHLY, CDR2 FYNNEI.

This chain uses TRBV2 with TRBJ2-5; 12 bases fit TRBD2. Material for sequencing was peripheral blood. This sequence originates from a human donor in a cohort sampled during active COVID-19. CDR3 in DNA: TGTGCCAGCAGGGGAGGGACTAGCGGGCCCCAAGAGACCCAGTACTTC. It yields the protein CASRGGTSGPQETQYF.